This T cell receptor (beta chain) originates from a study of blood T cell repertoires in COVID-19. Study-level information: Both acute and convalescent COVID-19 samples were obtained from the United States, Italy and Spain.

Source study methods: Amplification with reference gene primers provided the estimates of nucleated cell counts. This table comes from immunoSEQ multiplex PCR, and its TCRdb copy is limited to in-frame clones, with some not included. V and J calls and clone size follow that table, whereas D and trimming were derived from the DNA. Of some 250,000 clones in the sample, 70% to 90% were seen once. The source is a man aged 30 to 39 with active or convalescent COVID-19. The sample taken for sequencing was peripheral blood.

The CDR3 reads CASSLGTGLNTQYF. CDR3 in DNA: TGTGCCAGCAGCCTAGGGACAGGGCTAAATACGCAGTATTTT. The gene calls are TRBV9 and TRBJ2-3; 9 bases line up with TRBD1. The CDR3 extends over 14 amino acids. The V gene's germline CDR1 is SGDLS and CDR2 YYNGEE. The junction had 7 bases not matched to a gene; V was cut back by 4 bases and J by 7 bases.